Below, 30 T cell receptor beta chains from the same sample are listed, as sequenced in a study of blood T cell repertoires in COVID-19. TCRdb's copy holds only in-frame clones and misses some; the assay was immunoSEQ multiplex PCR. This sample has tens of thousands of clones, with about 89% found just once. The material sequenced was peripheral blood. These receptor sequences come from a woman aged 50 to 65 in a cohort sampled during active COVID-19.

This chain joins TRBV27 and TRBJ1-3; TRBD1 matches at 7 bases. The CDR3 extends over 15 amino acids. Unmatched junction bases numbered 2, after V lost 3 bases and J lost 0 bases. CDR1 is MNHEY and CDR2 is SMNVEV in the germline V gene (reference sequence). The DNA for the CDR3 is TGTGCCAGCAGTTTCAGGGGGTTCTCTGGAAACACCATATATTTT. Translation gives CASSFRGFSGNTIYF.

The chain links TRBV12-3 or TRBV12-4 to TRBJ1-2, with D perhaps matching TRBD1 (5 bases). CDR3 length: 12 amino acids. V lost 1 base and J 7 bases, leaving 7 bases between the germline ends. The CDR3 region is CASSLGGGGYTF. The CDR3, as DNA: TGTGCCAGCAGTTTAGGGGGCGGTGGCTACACCTTC.

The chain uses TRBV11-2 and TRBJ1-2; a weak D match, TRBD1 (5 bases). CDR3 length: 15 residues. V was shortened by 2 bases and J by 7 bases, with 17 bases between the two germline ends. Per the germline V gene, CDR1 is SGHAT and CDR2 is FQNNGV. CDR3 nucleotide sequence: TGTGCCAGCAGCTTACGAGGCAGCAGGGTTCTTGGCTACACCTTC. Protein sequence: CASSLRGSRVLGYTF.

CDR3 region: CASSPGQGGTAEQYF. Here the CDR3 DNA reads TGCGCCAGCAGCCCGGGACAGGGTGGGACGGCCGAGCAGTACTTC. V gene TRBV5-1 combines with J gene TRBJ2-7; 9 positions agree with TRBD1. V gave up 4 bases and J gave up 6 bases; unmatched junction bases: 11. This CDR3 region has 15 residues. CDR1 and CDR2 (germline): SGHRS, YFSETQ.

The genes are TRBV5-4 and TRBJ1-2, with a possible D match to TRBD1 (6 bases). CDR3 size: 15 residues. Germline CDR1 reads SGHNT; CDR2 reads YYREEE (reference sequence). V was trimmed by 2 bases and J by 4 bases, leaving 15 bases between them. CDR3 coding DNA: TGTGCCAGCAGCTTTATGCAGGGGATTCCCTATGGCTACACCTTC. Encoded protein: CASSFMQGIPYGYTF.

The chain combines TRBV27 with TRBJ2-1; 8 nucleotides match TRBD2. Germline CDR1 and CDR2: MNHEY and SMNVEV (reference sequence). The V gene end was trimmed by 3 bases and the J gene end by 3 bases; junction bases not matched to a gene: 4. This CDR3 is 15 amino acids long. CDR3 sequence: CASSFLAGGYNEQFF. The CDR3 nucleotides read TGTGCCAGCAGTTTTTTGGCGGGAGGCTACAATGAGCAGTTCTTC.

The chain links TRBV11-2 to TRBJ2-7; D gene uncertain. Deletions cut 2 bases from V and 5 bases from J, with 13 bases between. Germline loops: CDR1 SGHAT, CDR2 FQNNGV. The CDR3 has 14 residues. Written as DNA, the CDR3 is TGTGCCAGCAGCTTAAATCGGGTGGGTCACGAGCAGTACTTC. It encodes CASSLNRVGHEQYF. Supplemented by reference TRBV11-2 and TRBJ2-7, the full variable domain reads EAGVAQSPRYKIIEKRQSVAFWCNPISGHATLYWYQQILGQGPKLLIQFQNNGVVDDSQLPKDRFSAERLKGVDSTLKIQPAKLEDSAVYLCASSLNRVGHEQYFGPGTRLTVT.

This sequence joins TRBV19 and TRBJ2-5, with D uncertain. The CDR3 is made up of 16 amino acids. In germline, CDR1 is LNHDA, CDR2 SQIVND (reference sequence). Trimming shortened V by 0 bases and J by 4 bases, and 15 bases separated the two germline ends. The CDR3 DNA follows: TGTGCCAGTAGTATAGAACGTCTTAGTCTCGGAGAGACCCAGTACTTC. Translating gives CASSIERLSLGETQYF.

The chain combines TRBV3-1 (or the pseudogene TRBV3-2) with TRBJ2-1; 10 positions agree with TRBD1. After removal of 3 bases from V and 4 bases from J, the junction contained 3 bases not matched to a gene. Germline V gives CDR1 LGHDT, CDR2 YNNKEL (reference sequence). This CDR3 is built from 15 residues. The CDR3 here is CASSQTGGPYNEQFF. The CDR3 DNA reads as TGTGCCAGCAGCCAGACAGGGGGCCCTTACAATGAGCAGTTCTTC.

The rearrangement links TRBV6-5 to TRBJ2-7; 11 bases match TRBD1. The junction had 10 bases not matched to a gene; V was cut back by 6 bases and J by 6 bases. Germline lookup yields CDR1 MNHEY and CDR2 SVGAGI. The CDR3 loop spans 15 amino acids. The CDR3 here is CASSQQTGTGGEQYF. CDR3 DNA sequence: TGTGCCAGCAGCCAACAGACCGGGACAGGGGGCGAGCAGTACTTC.

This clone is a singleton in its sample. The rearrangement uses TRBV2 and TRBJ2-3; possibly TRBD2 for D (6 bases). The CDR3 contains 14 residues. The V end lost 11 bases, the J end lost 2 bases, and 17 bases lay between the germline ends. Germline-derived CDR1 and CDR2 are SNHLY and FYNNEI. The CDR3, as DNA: TGTGCCGACGGGAGCGAACGTTTCACAGATACGCAGTATTTT. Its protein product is CADGSERFTDTQYF.

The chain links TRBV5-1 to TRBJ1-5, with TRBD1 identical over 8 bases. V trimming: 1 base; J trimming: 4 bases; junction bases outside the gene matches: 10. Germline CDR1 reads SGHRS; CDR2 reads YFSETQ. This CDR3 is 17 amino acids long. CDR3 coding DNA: TGCGCCAGCAGCTTGACTCCAGGGGGCGACCCTAATCAGCCCCAGCATTTT. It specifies CASSLTPGGDPNQPQHF.

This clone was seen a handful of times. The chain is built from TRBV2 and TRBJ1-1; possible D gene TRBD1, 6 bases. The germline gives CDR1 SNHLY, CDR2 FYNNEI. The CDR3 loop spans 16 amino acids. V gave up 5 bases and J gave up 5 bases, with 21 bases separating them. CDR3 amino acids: CASSPPGGRDGTEAFF. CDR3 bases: TGTGCCAGCAGTCCTCCCGGGGGGCGCGACGGAACTGAAGCTTTCTTT.

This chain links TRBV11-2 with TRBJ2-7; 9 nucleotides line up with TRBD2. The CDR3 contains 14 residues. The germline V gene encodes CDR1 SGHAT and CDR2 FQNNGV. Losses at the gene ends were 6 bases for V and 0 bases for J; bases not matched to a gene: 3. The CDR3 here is CASRTSGSSYEQYF. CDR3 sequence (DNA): TGTGCCAGCAGGACTAGCGGTAGCTCCTACGAGCAGTACTTC.

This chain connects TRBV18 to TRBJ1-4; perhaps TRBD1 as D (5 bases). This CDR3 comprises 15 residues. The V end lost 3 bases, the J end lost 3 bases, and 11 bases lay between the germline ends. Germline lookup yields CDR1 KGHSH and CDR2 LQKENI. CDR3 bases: TGTGCCAGCTCACCCTCGTGGGGGGCTAATGAAAAACTGTTTTTT. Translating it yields CASSPSWGANEKLFF.

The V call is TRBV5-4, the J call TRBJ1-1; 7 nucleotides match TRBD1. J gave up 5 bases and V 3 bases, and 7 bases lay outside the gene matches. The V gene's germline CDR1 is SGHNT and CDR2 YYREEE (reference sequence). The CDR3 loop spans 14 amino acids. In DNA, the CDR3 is TGTGCCAGCAGCTCCGACAGGGTCGGGACTGAAGCTTTCTTT. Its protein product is CASSSDRVGTEAFF.

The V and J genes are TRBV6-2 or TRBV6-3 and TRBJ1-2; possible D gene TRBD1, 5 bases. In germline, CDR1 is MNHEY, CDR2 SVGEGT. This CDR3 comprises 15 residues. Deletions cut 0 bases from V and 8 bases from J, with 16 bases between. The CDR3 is CASSYSYRIQGGYTF. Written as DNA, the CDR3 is TGTGCCAGCAGTTACTCGTATAGAATTCAGGGCGGCTACACCTTC.

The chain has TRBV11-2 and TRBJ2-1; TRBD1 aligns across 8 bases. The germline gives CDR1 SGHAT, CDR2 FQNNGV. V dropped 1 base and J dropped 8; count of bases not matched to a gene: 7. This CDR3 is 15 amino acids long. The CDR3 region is CASSLGIGQGYEQFF. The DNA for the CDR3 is TGTGCCAGCAGCTTAGGGATAGGACAGGGCTATGAGCAGTTCTTC.

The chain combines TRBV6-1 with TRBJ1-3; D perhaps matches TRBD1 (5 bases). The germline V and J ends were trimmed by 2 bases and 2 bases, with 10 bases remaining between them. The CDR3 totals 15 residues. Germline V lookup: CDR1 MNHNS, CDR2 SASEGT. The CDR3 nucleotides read TGTGCCAGCAGTGAACGGGGGTCTGCTGGAAACACCATATATTTT. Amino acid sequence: CASSERGSAGNTIYF.

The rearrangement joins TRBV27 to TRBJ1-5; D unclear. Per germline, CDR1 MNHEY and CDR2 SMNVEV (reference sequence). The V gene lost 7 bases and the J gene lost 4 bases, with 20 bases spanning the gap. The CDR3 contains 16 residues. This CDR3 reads CASKTVRGSVNQPQHF. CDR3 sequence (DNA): TGTGCCAGCAAAACGGTTAGAGGGTCTGTGAATCAGCCCCAGCATTTT.

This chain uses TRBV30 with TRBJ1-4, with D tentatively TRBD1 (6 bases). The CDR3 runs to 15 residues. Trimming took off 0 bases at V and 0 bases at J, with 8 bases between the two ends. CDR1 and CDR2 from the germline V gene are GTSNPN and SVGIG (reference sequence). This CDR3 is CAWSVQGPTNEKLFF. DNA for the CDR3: TGTGCCTGGAGTGTCCAGGGGCCAACTAATGAAAAACTGTTTTTT.

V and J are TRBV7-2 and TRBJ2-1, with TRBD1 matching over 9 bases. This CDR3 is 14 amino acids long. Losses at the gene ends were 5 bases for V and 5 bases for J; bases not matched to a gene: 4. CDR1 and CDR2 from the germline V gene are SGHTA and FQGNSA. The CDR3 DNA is TGTGCCAGCAGCCGGGACAGGGCCAACAATGAGCAGTTCTTC. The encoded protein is CASSRDRANNEQFF.

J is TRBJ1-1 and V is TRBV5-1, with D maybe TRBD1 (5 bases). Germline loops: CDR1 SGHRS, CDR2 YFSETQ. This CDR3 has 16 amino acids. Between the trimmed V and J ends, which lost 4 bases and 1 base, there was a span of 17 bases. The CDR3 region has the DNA TGCGCCAGCAGCAGAGCAAGGGGCCTGGGGAACACTGAAGCTTTCTTT. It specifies CASSRARGLGNTEAFF.

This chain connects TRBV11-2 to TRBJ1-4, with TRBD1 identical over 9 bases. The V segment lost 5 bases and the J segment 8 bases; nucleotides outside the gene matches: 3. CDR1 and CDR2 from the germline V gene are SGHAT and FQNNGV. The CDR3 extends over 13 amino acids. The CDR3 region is CASSRDREEKLFF. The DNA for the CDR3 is TGTGCCAGCAGCCGGGACAGGGAAGAAAAACTGTTTTTT.

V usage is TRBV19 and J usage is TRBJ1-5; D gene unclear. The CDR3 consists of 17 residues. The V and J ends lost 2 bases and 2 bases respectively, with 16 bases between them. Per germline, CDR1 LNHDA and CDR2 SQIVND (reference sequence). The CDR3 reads CASSISSTVGRNQPQHF. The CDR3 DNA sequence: TGTGCCAGTAGTATAAGTTCGACGGTGGGCCGCAATCAGCCCCAGCATTTT.

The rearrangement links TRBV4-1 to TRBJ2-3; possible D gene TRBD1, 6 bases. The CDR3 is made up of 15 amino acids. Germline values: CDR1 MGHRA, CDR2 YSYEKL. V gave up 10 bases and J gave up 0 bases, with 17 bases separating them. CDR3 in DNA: TGCGCCACCTCCCTACAGGGTGGAAGCACAGATACGCAGTATTTT. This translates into CATSLQGGSTDTQYF.

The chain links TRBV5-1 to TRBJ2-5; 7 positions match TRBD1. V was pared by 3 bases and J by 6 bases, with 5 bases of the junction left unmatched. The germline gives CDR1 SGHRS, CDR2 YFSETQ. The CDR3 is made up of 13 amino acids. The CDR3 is CASSSDRVKTQYF. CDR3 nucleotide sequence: TGCGCCAGCAGCTCCGACAGGGTGAAGACCCAGTACTTC.

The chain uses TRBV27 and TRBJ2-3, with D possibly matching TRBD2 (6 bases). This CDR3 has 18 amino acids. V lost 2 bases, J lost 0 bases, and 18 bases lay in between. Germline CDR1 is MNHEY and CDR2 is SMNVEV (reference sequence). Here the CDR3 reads CASSLLPPADYSTDTQYF. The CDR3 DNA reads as TGTGCCAGCAGTTTACTCCCTCCGGCGGACTACAGCACAGATACGCAGTATTTT.

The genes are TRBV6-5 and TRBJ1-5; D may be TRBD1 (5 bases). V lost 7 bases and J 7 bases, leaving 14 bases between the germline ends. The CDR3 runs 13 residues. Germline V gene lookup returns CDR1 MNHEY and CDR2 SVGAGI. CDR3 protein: CASTPTGDQPQHF. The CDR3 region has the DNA TGTGCCAGCACTCCAACGGGGGACCAGCCCCAGCATTTT.

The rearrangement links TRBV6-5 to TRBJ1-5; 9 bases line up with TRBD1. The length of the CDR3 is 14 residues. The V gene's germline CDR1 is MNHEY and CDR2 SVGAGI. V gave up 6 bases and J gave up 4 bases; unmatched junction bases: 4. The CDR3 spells CASRGQGINQPQHF. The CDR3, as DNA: TGTGCCAGCAGGGGACAGGGAATTAATCAGCCCCAGCATTTT.